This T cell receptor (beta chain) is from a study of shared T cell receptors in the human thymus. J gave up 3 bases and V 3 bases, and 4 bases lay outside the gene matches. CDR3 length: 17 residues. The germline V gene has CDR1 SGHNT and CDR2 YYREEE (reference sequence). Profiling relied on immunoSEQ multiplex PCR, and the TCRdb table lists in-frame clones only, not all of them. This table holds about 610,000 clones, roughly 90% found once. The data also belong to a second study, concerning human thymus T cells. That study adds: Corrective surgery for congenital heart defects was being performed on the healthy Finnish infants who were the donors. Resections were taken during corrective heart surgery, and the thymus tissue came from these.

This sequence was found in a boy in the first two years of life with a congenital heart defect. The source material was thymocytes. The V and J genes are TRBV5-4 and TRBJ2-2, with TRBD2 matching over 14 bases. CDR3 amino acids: CASSWGLAGVDTGELFF. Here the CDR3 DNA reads TGTGCCAGCAGCTGGGGACTAGCGGGAGTGGACACCGGGGAGCTGTTTTTT.